Presented here are 30 T cell receptor beta chains from one specimen sequenced in a study of CD8+ T cells in alopecia areata. It was cDNA, reverse transcribed from extracted RNA, that served as the sequencing template. TCRdb's table, derived via immunoSEQ multiplex PCR, lists solely in-frame clones and lacks some. The sample yields over 90,000 clones, around 50% seen once. The sequenced sample consisted of CD4+ T cells sorted from blood. The receptors shown here come from a human donor in good health.

The chain joins TRBV27 to TRBJ1-5; no firm D call. V was pared by 6 bases and J by 1 base, with 7 bases between. The CDR3 totals 13 residues. CDR1 is MNHEY, CDR2 SMNVEV, per germline (reference sequence). This chain's CDR3 is CASRPYSNQPQHF. CDR3 DNA: TGTGCCAGCAGGCCTTACAGCAATCAGCCCCAGCATTTT.

The V call is TRBV29-1, the J call TRBJ1-1, with 7 bases that match TRBD1. The J segment lost 2 bases and the V segment lost 6 bases, leaving 6 bases of the junction unmatched. The germline CDR1 and CDR2 sequences are SQVTM and ANQGSEA. This CDR3 region has 13 residues. The CDR3 DNA is TGCAGCGTACTCAGACAGGGTAACACTGAAGCTTTCTTT. Translation: CSVLRQGNTEAFF.

The chain links TRBV5-1 to TRBJ2-2; 8 bases are a match to TRBD1. V was clipped by 1 base and J by 6 bases; unmatched bases: 5. CDR3 length: 15 amino acids. CDR1 is SGHRS, CDR2 YFSETQ, per germline. CDR3 in DNA: TGCGCCAGCAGCTTGTCCGGACAGGGAGCCGGGGAGCTGTTTTTT. This gives the protein CASSLSGQGAGELFF.

The rearrangement joins TRBV7-2 to TRBJ1-1, with D perhaps TRBD1 (5 bases). V was pared by 4 bases and J by 4 bases, with 16 bases between. CDR1 and CDR2 (germline): SGHTA, FQGNSA. CDR3 length: 15 residues. The CDR3 reads CASSSEGYGTTEAFF. In nucleotides, the CDR3 is TGTGCCAGCAGCTCAGAGGGGTATGGGACCACTGAAGCTTTCTTT. The whole variable domain, remainder taken from reference TRBV7-2 and TRBJ1-1, is GAGVSQSPSNKVTEKGKDVELRCDPISGHTALYWYRQSLGQGLEFLIYFQGNSAPDKSGLPSDRFSAERTGGSVSTLTIQRTQQEDSAVYLCASSSEGYGTTEAFFGQGTRLTVV.

This clone occurred a few times. The chain employs TRBV5-1 and TRBJ2-1; TRBD2 is a possible D gene (5 bases). Looked up from germline, CDR1 is SGHRS and CDR2 is YFSETQ. Trimming shortened V by 5 bases and J by 4 bases, and 16 bases separated the two germline ends. CDR3 size: 15 residues. Here the CDR3 reads CASSPDTPGYNEQFF. CDR3 nucleotides: TGCGCCAGCAGTCCAGACACGCCGGGGTACAATGAGCAGTTCTTC.

A single count supports this clone. The J gene is TRBJ2-7, the V gene TRBV7-9; 7 nucleotides match TRBD1. V was pared by 5 bases and J by 2 bases, with 9 bases of the junction left unmatched. CDR1 SEHNR and CDR2 FQNEAQ come from the germline V gene (reference sequence). The CDR3 totals 15 residues. CDR3 bases: TGTGCCAGCAGCCCCACAGGGGTCCCCCCCTACGAGCAGTACTTC. The encoded protein is CASSPTGVPPYEQYF.

V usage is TRBV5-6 and J usage is TRBJ2-4; 8 bases are a match to TRBD1. The germline gives CDR1 SGHDT, CDR2 YYEEEE. The CDR3 totals 14 residues. V lost 3 bases, J lost 6 bases, and 5 bases stayed unmatched. As DNA, the CDR3 is TGTGCCAGCAGCTCGCAGGGGGCGTCAAACATTCAGTACTTC. This sequence encodes CASSSQGASNIQYF.

This chain connects TRBV30 to TRBJ1-6; the match to TRBD1 covers 8 bases. Germline CDR1 reads GTSNPN; CDR2 reads SVGIG (reference sequence). After removal of 4 bases from V and 7 bases from J, the junction contained 3 bases not matched to a gene. The CDR3 extends over 13 amino acids. The CDR3 spells CAWKRQGNSPLHF. The CDR3 coding sequence is TGTGCCTGGAAACGACAGGGGAATTCACCCCTCCACTTT.

The rearrangement uses TRBV5-1 and TRBJ1-1, with D possibly matching TRBD1 (6 bases). Germline lookup yields CDR1 SGHRS and CDR2 YFSETQ. Trimming took 4 bases from V and 0 from J, leaving 13 bases between them. CDR3 length equals 15 residues. The CDR3 reads CASSVQGRVNTEAFF. CDR3 nucleotides: TGCGCCAGCAGCGTACAGGGAAGGGTGAACACTGAAGCTTTCTTT.

The chain combines TRBV5-1 with TRBJ2-5; TRBD2 matches at 8 bases. This CDR3 is built from 16 residues. Germline V CDR1 and CDR2: SGHRS, YFSETQ. V lost 0 bases to trimming and J lost 8 bases; unmatched junction nucleotides: 12. Here the CDR3 reads CASSLGEWRGAITQYF. CDR3 nucleotides: TGCGCCAGCAGCTTGGGCGAGTGGCGGGGGGCGATCACCCAGTACTTC.

In this sample, this clone turned up a few times. The chain uses TRBV7-8 and TRBJ2-7, with TRBD1 identical over 9 bases. Germline V gene lookup returns CDR1 SGHVS and CDR2 FQNEAQ. The CDR3 extends over 15 amino acids. After removal of 1 base from V and 3 bases from J, the junction contained 4 bases not matched to a gene. CDR3 protein: CASSLGGTGFYEQYF. Here the CDR3 DNA reads TGTGCCAGCAGCTTAGGCGGGACAGGGTTCTACGAGCAGTACTTC.

In its sample, this clone was seen a few times. This chain uses TRBV6-5 with TRBJ2-3; TRBD2 might be the D (5 bases). CDR3 length: 13 amino acids. Germline V gene sequence: CDR1 MNHEY, CDR2 SVGAGI. CDR3 region: CAAEGPGTDTQYF. The CDR3 DNA follows: TGTGCAGCGGAAGGGCCTGGCACAGATACGCAGTATTTT.

The chain couples TRBV7-8 to TRBJ2-7; 8 bases fit TRBD1. CDR1 SGHVS and CDR2 FQNEAQ come from the germline V gene. This CDR3 comprises 15 residues. The junction had 9 bases not matched to a gene; V was cut back by 2 bases and J by 6 bases. The CDR3 nucleotides are TGTGCCAGCAGCTTACGCACAGGGGGTTTGGTCGAGCAGTACTTC. The encoded protein is CASSLRTGGLVEQYF.

The chain links TRBV29-1 to TRBJ2-7; TRBD1 might be the D (5 bases). The CDR3 is made up of 15 amino acids. Germline CDR1 reads SQVTM; CDR2 reads ANQGSEA. The ends were cut back, 2 bases at V and 4 bases at J, with 18 bases in the middle. Here the CDR3 reads CSVELQGRASYEQYF. Here the CDR3 DNA reads TGCAGCGTTGAATTGCAGGGAAGGGCTTCTTACGAGCAGTACTTC.

This clone was seen only a few times. The genes are TRBV5-1 and TRBJ2-3, with TRBD2 as a possible D gene (6 bases). The germline CDR1 and CDR2 sequences are SGHRS and YFSETQ. Trimming cost V 0 bases and J 2 bases, with 10 bases left between them. The CDR3 spans 15 residues. CDR3 amino acids: CASSLAGGVTDTQYF. The CDR3 coding sequence is TGCGCCAGCAGCTTGGCTGGAGGGGTCACAGATACGCAGTATTTT.

The chain uses TRBV28 and TRBJ2-6, with no clear D. V was shortened by 3 bases and J by 0 bases, with 6 bases between the two germline ends. CDR3 length: 15 residues. CDR1 and CDR2 from the germline V gene are MDHEN and SYDVKM. CDR3 in DNA: TGTGCCAGCAGTTTCCCGACCTCTGGGGCCAACGTCCTGACTTTC. It codes for CASSFPTSGANVLTF.

This chain uses TRBV12-5 with TRBJ2-2; no clear D gene. Looked up from germline, CDR1 is LGHNT and CDR2 is FRNRAP. The ends were cut back, 3 bases at V and 1 base at J, with 6 bases in the middle. This CDR3 has 14 residues. The CDR3 here is CASGFSMNTGELFF. Here the CDR3 DNA reads TGTGCTAGTGGTTTCTCGATGAACACCGGGGAGCTGTTTTTT.

V and J are TRBV25-1 and TRBJ1-5; 7 nucleotides agree with TRBD1. CDR3 length: 14 amino acids. The V gene end was trimmed by 7 bases and the J gene end by 2 bases; junction bases not matched to a gene: 5. From germline, CDR1 is MGHDK and CDR2 SYGVNS. Here the CDR3 reads CASNKGTGNQPQHF. The CDR3 DNA reads as TGTGCCAGCAATAAAGGGACAGGCAATCAGCCCCAGCATTTT.

V usage is TRBV29-1 and J usage is TRBJ2-5; 8 bases agree with TRBD1. V was clipped by 4 bases and J by 4 bases; unmatched bases: 14. Germline CDR1 and CDR2: SQVTM and ANQGSEA. The CDR3 covers 16 residues. CDR3 sequence reads: CSVVPGRDRTRETQYF. As DNA, the CDR3 is TGCAGCGTTGTTCCGGGCCGGGACAGGACGAGAGAGACCCAGTACTTC.

This chain joins TRBV29-1 and TRBJ2-6, with TRBD1 identical over 7 bases. Per germline, CDR1 SQVTM and CDR2 ANQGSEA. The trim removed 8 bases at V and 3 bases at J, leaving 4 bases unmatched. This CDR3 is built from 13 residues. The CDR3 bases are TGCAGCCTGACAGGGCATGGGGCCAACGTCCTGACTTTC. Encoded protein: CSLTGHGANVLTF.

This clone was counted only a few times. The same CDR3 is also encoded by other DNA sequences in this sample. The V and J genes are TRBV7-9 and TRBJ2-7; the D gene is possibly TRBD1 (5 bases). Germline values: CDR1 SEHNR, CDR2 FQNEAQ (reference sequence). This CDR3 has 12 residues. With 2 bases removed from V and 6 bases from J, the gap between germline ends came to 8 bases. The CDR3 loop reads CASSLQGSEQYF. The CDR3 DNA sequence: TGTGCCAGCAGCTTACAGGGTTCCGAGCAGTACTTC.

The chain recombines TRBV4-3 with TRBJ1-1; 8 bases are a match to TRBD1. This CDR3 contains 15 residues. The germline V gene encodes CDR1 LGHNA and CDR2 YSLEER. The J segment lost 1 base and the V segment lost 5 bases, leaving 6 bases of the junction unmatched. In nucleotides, the CDR3 is TGCGCCAGCAGCGAATGGGGACAGGAGAACACTGAAGCTTTCTTT. Protein: CASSEWGQENTEAFF.

The chain is built from TRBV30 and TRBJ1-5; 7 bases match TRBD1. Per the germline V gene, CDR1 is GTSNPN and CDR2 is SVGIG (reference sequence). The CDR3 has 14 residues. Trimming cost V 0 bases and J 1 base; bases outside gene matches: 0. This chain's CDR3 is CAWSVGQSNQPQHF. CDR3 DNA: TGTGCCTGGAGTGTGGGACAGAGCAATCAGCCCCAGCATTTT.

The chain recombines TRBV27 with TRBJ2-7; D is undetermined. The CDR3 has 14 amino acids. In germline, CDR1 is MNHEY, CDR2 SMNVEV (reference sequence). Trimming took 4 bases from V and 4 from J, leaving 14 bases between them. CDR3 DNA: TGTGCCAGCAGTTCCACGACACCAGGATACGAGCAGTACTTC. This translates into CASSSTTPGYEQYF.

V and J are TRBV28 and TRBJ2-3, with 7 nucleotides matching TRBD1. The CDR3 has 12 amino acids. Losses at the gene ends were 4 bases for V and 5 bases for J; bases not matched to a gene: 0. CDR1 is MDHEN, CDR2 SYDVKM, per germline. The CDR3 reads CASSYRGDTQYF. In DNA form, the CDR3 reads TGTGCCAGCAGTTACAGGGGAGATACGCAGTATTTT.

The chain joins TRBV15 to TRBJ2-3; a possible D gene is TRBD2 (5 bases). With 0 bases removed from V and 2 bases from J, the gap between germline ends came to 12 bases. Germline-derived CDR1 and CDR2 are LNHNV and YYDKDF (reference sequence). The CDR3 is 16 amino acids. CDR3 in amino acids: CATSRDRTGITDTQYF. DNA of the CDR3: TGTGCCACCAGCAGAGATAGGACGGGAATCACAGATACGCAGTATTTT.

Note on this clone: The same CDR3 arises from other DNA sequences in this sample as well. The V gene is TRBV7-9, the J gene TRBJ1-1; D not resolved. Germline CDR1 and CDR2: SEHNR and FQNEAQ (reference sequence). CDR3 size: 13 residues. The V end lost 0 bases, the J end lost 3 bases, and 5 bases lay between the germline ends. The CDR3 DNA is TGTGCCAGCAGCTTAGCGGGGTACACTGAAGCTTTCTTT. It codes for CASSLAGYTEAFF.

This chain joins TRBV7-9 and TRBJ2-1; tentative D call: TRBD1 (7 bases). The germline V gene has CDR1 SEHNR and CDR2 FQNEAQ (reference sequence). This CDR3 contains 16 residues. The V end was cut by 6 bases, the J end by 7 bases, with 22 bases between. In nucleotides, the CDR3 is TGTGCCAGCAGACATAGCTACAGGGGAGGTGGTAATGAGCAGTTCTTC. Its translation is CASRHSYRGGGNEQFF. Supplemented by reference TRBV7-9 and TRBJ2-1, the full variable domain reads DTGVSQNPRHKITKRGQNVTFRCDPISEHNRLYWYRQTLGQGPEFLTYFQNEAQLEKSRLLSDRFSAERPKGSFSTLEIQRTEQGDSAMYLCASRHSYRGGGNEQFFGPGTRLTVL.

This clone showed up just a few times. The chain joins TRBV5-1 to TRBJ1-5, with a tentative D call TRBD1 (5 bases). This CDR3 region has 13 residues. The V gene lost 4 bases and the J gene lost 7 bases, with 12 bases spanning the gap. Germline V gives CDR1 SGHRS, CDR2 YFSETQ. CDR3 region: CASSAGPGQPQHF. The CDR3 nucleotides read TGCGCCAGCAGCGCTGGGCCAGGGCAGCCCCAGCATTTT. Full variable domain (missing parts from reference TRBV5-1 and TRBJ1-5): KAGVTQTPRYLIKTRGQQVTLSCSPISGHRSVSWYQQTPGQGLQFLFEYFSETQRNKGNFPGRFSGRQFSNSRSEMNVSTLELGDSALYLCASSAGPGQPQHFGDGTRLSIL.

This clone was seen only a few times. The gene calls are TRBV11-2 and TRBJ2-2; D gene uncertain. Germline CDR1 SGHAT, CDR2 FQNNGV. The CDR3 sequence is 12 residues long. Trimming left V 5 bases short and J 6 bases short, with 7 bases between. CDR3 loop: CASSPGAGELFF. CDR3 in DNA: TGTGCCAGCAGCCCCGGCGCCGGGGAGCTGTTTTTT.